This entry concerns a single T cell receptor beta chain. What it recognizes is unknown. Collection of blood occurred at baseline, at cycle 4 day 1, and at cycle 7 day 1. The data derive from a study of OX40 agonist ivuxolimab in advanced cancers. Across the study: Patients received ivuxolimab, an agonistic anti-OX40 (CD134) antibody.

Study outcomes and limitations: Some nonresponders additionally presented with little normalized T-cell clonal expansion. CD4+ T cells averaged fewer expanded clones than CD8+ T cells.

CDR1 WNHNN and CDR2 SYGVQD come from the germline V gene (reference sequence). V lost 5 bases, J lost 7 bases, and 5 bases stayed unmatched. The CDR3 spans 13 residues. The assay was immunoSEQ multiplex PCR, and TCRdb's table has in-frame clones only and misses some. The repertoire holds 65,000 to 90,000 clones, with roughly 85% as singletons. Specimen: CD4+ or CD8+ T cells sorted from blood, collected in a trial of the OX40 agonist ivuxolimab. The chain uses TRBV10-1 and TRBJ2-1, with 7 bases matching TRBD2. The receptor was derived from an adult with an advanced solid tumor such as melanoma, head and neck, liver or kidney cancer. This CDR3 is CASSSSGKNEQFF. As DNA, the CDR3 is TGCGCCAGCAGTTCCAGCGGGAAGAATGAGCAGTTCTTC.